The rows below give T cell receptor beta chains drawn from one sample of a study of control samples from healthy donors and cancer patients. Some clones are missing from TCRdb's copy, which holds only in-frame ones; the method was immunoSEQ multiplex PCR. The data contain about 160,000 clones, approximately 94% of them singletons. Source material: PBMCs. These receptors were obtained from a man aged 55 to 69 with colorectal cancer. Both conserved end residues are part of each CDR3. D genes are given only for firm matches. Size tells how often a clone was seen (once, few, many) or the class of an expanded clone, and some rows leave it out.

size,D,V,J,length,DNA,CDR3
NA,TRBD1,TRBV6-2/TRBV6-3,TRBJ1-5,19,TGTGCCAGCAGTTATCGTATCCTTGGACAGGTTTCTAGCAATCAGCCCCAGCATTTT,CASSYRILGQVSSNQPQHF
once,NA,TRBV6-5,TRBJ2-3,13,TGTGCCAGCAGCCCCGTCGGCACAGATACGCAGTATTTT,CASSPVGTDTQYF
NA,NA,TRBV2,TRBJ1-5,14,TGTGCCAGCAGTGACAGGGTCGGCAATCAGCCCCAGCATTTT,CASSDRVGNQPQHF
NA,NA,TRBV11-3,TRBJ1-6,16,TGTGCCAGCAGCCCGCGACACAGCTCCTATAATTCACCCCTCCACTTT,CASSPRHSSYNSPLHF
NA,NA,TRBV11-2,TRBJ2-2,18,TGTGCCAGCAGCTCAACTAGACTCACAGGGTGGAACACCGGGGAGCTGTTTTTT,CASSSTRLTGWNTGELFF
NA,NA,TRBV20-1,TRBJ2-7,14,TGCAGTGCTAGTTTAGGCCAGGGGTCCTACGAGCAGTACTTC,CSASLGQGSYEQYF
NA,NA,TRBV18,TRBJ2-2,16,TGTGCCAGCTCCCAACGCCCGGGACAGAACACCGGGGAGCTGTTTTTT,CASSQRPGQNTGELFF
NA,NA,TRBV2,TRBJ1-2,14,TGTGCCAGCAGTGCGCTGGGGACCGCTGGAGGCTACACCTTC,CASSALGTAGGYTF
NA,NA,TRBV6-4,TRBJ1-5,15,TGTGCCAGCAGTCCCCTTTCTGGGCAGAATCAGCCCCAGCATTTT,CASSPLSGQNQPQHF
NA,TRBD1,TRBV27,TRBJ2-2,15,TGTGCCAGCAGTTCGGGACAGAGGGTCACCGGGGAGCTGTTTTTT,CASSSGQRVTGELFF
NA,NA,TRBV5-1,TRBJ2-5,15,TGCGCCAGCAGCTTGGGGTCCAGGCAGATAGAGACCCAGTACTTC,CASSLGSRQIETQYF
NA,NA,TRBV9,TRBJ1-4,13,TGTGCCAGCAGCGTAGCGGGGGATGAAAAACTGTTTTTT,CASSVAGDEKLFF
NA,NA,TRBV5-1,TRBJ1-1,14,TGCGCCAGCAGCTTGACAGGTCTTGGGACTGAAGCTTTCTTT,CASSLTGLGTEAFF
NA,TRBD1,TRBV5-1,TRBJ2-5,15,TGCGCCAGCAGCTTGGAACAGGGGAGTGGAGAGACCCAGTACTTC,CASSLEQGSGETQYF
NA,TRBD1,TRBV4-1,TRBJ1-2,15,TGCGCCAGCAGCCCGGGGACAGCCATTAACTATGGCTACACCTTC,CASSPGTAINYGYTF
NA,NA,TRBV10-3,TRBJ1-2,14,TGTGCCATCAGCCCCCTGGGGGGGGATGGTGGCTACACCTTC,CAISPLGGDGGYTF
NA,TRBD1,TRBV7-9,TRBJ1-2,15,TGTGCCAGCAGCTTATCCAGACAGGGAAACTATGGCTACACCTTC,CASSLSRQGNYGYTF
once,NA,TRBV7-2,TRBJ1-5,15,TGTGCCAGCAGCACACGCGGCGGTAGCAATCAGCCCCAGCATTTT,CASSTRGGSNQPQHF
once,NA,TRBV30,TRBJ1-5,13,TGTGCCTGGAGTCGAGGGAGCAATCAGCCCCAGCATTTT,CAWSRGSNQPQHF
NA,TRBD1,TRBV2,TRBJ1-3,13,TGTGCCAGCAGAAACAGGGGAAGCAGCACCATATATTTT,CASRNRGSSTIYF
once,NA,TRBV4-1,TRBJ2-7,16,TGCGCCAGCAGCCAACCACACAGCGGCTCCTCCTACGAGCAGTACTTC,CASSQPHSGSSYEQYF
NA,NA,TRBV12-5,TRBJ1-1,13,TGTGCTAGTGGTTTAGACCAGAACACTGAAGCTTTCTTT,CASGLDQNTEAFF
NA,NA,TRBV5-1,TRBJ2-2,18,TGCGCCAGCAGCTTGGACGGCAGGGTAGGGGACTCGGCCGGGGAGCTGTTTTTT,CASSLDGRVGDSAGELFF
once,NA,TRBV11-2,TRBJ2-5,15,TGTGCCAGCAGCTTAGTTTCGAGGAACCAAGAGACCCAGTACTTC,CASSLVSRNQETQYF
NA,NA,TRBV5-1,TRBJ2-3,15,TGCGCCAGCAGCTTGGCCGTGACGATCACAGATACGCAGTATTTT,CASSLAVTITDTQYF
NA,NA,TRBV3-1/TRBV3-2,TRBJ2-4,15,TGTGCCAGCAGCCAAGAGGGGCTGAACAAAAACATTCAGTACTTC,CASSQEGLNKNIQYF
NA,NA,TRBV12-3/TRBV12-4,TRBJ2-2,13,TGTGCCAGCAGTTTCGGGGTTCCGGGGGAGCTGTTTTTT,CASSFGVPGELFF
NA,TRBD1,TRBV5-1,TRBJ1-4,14,TGCGCCAGCAGCTTCAGGGGGCTGCGCGAAAAACTGTTTTTT,CASSFRGLREKLFF
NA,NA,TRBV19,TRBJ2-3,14,TGTGCCAGTAGTGTTCGGACGGTGACAGATACGCAGTATTTT,CASSVRTVTDTQYF
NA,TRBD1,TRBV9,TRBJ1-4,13,TGTGCCAGCAGCCCGACAGGGGCTGAAAAACTGTTTTTT,CASSPTGAEKLFF
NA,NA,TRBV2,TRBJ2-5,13,TGTTCTTCCCGTGCAGGGTCCGGGGAGACCCAGTACTTC,CSSRAGSGETQYF
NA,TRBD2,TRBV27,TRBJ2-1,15,TGTGCCAGCAGTCCGGGACTAGCGGGGAAAAATGAGCAGTTCTTC,CASSPGLAGKNEQFF
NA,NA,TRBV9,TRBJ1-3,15,TGTGCCAGCAGCGTAGGAAGGGGTACTGGAAACACCATATATTTT,CASSVGRGTGNTIYF
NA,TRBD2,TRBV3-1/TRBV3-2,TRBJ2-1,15,TGTGCCAGCAGCGAAGGGACTAGCGGGGGACATGAGCAGTTCTTC,CASSEGTSGGHEQFF
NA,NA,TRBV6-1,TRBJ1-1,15,TGTGCCAGCAGTGAAGGGGGGCAGGGATTAGGTGAAGCTTTCTTT,CASSEGGQGLGEAFF
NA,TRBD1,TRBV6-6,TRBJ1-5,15,TGTGCCAGCAGTCCGGGACAGGGGGGAAATCAGCCCCAGCATTTT,CASSPGQGGNQPQHF
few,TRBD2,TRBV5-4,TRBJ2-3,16,TGTGCCAGCAGCTTGGGACTAGCGGGGGACACAGATACGCAGTATTTT,CASSLGLAGDTDTQYF